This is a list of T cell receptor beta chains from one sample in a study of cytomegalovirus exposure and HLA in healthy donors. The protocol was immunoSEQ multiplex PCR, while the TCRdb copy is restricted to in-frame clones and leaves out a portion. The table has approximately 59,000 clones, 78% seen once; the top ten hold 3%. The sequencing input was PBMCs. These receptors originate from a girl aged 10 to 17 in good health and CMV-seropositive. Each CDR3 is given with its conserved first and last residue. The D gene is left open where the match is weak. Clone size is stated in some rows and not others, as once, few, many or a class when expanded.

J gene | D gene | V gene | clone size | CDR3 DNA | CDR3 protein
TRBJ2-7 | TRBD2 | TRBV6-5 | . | TGTGCCAGCAGCCCGGGACTAGCGGGACGCGAGCAGTACTTC | CASSPGLAGREQYF
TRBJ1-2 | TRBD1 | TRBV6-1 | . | TGTGCCAGCAGTGAAGCCGCGCCTGGACAGGCTAACCCCTATGGCTACACCTTC | CASSEAAPGQANPYGYTF
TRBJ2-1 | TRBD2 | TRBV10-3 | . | TGTGCCATCAGTGAAACTAGCGGGCCAGAGAGCCGGCAGTTCTTC | CAISETSGPESRQFF
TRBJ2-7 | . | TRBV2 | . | TGTGCCAGCATCTTCGGCCGGGATTACGAGCAGTACTTC | CASIFGRDYEQYF
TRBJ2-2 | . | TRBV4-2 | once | TGTGCCAGCAGCCAAGATACCGGGGGCACCGGGGAGCTGTTTTTT | CASSQDTGGTGELFF
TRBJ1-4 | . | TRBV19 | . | TGTGCCAGTAGTATAGTAGTTGGTACGGAAAAACTGTTTTTT | CASSIVVGTEKLFF
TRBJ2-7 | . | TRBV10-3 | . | TGTGCCATCAGTGAGTCCCAAGACACTTTCTACGAGCAGTACTTC | CAISESQDTFYEQYF
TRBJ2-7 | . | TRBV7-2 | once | TGTGCCAGCAGCCGCTCAGGGCCCCCTCTCTACGAGCAGTACTTC | CASSRSGPPLYEQYF
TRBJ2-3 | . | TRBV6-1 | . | TGTGCCAGCAGTGAAGCACAGGGTGGTTCCCCGTATTTT | CASSEAQGGSPYF
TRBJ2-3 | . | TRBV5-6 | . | TGTGCCAGCAGCTTGGCCTCAGATACGCAGTATTTT | CASSLASDTQYF
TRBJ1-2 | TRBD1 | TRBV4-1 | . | TGCGCCAGCAGCCCTCAGAGGGGACAGGTATTAGCTAACTATGGCTACACCTTC | CASSPQRGQVLANYGYTF
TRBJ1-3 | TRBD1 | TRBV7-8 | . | TGTGCCAGCAGCCCGTCGGGACAGAGAAACACCATATATTTT | CASSPSGQRNTIYF
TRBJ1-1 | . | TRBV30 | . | TGTGCCTGGACCGAGGGATTTAACACTGAAGCTTTCTTT | CAWTEGFNTEAFF
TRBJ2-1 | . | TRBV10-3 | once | TGTGCCATCAGTGAAGAGGGTGAGCAGTTCTTC | CAISEEGEQFF
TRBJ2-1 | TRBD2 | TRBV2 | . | TGTGCCAGCAATGACCCAGCGGGGGGGATTTACAATGAGCAGTTCTTC | CASNDPAGGIYNEQFF
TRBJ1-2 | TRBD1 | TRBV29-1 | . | TGCAGCGTCAAGGACAGGGCTCACACCTTC | CSVKDRAHTF